The 23 T cell receptor beta chains reported below all come from one sample, sequenced in a study of T-cell reconstitution after alpha-beta-depleted transplantation in children. A TCRbeta library incorporating unique molecular identifiers was prepared. One entry per CDR3 protein results from TCRdb running MiXCR on the PCR reads. The table lists about 190,000 distinct CDR3 sequences, more than 6.5% of them singletons. The sample here was PBMCs from the stem cell graft donor, taken from the stem cell graft. The receptors come from a human donor who donated a stem cell graft to a child with Wiskott-Aldrich syndrome.

This chain connects TRBV20-1 to TRBJ1-5; TRBD1 matches 9 bases. CDR1 and CDR2 from the germline V gene are DFQATT and SNEGSKA (reference sequence). The CDR3 contains 15 residues. The V segment lost 3 bases and the J segment 10 bases; nucleotides outside the gene matches: 13. The CDR3 reads CSARATGGPSNPQHF. The CDR3 nucleotides are TGCAGTGCTAGGGCCACAGGGGGCCCTTCTAATCCCCAGCATTTT.

There are many counts of this clonotype. The CDR3 nucleotides are TGTGCCATCAGTGGACAGGTCCAGCCAAATCACGGCTCCTACGAGCAGTACTTC. It encodes CAISGQVQPNHGSYEQYF. The chain couples TRBV10-3 to TRBJ2-7; tentative D call: TRBD1 (6 bases). V gave up 4 bases and J gave up 0 bases, with 22 bases separating them. The CDR3 is made up of 18 amino acids. Per the germline V gene, CDR1 is ENHRY and CDR2 is SYGVKD.

This clonotype was detected many times. CDR3 residues: CAWGGEWGTQYF. The CDR3, as DNA: TGTGCCTGGGGAGGGGAGTGGGGTACGCAGTATTTT. This sequence joins TRBV30 and TRBJ2-3; D possibly corresponds to TRBD2 (6 bases). The germline V and J ends were trimmed by 5 bases and 8 bases, with 14 bases remaining between them. This CDR3 contains 12 residues. CDR1 and CDR2 from the germline V gene are GTSNPN and SVGIG (reference sequence).

For this clonotype: A much larger clone is a single base away; this may be a read error. This rearrangement joins TRBV2 to TRBJ1-4; D is unclear. Trimming left V 6 bases short and J 7 bases short, with 12 bases between. The germline V gene has CDR1 SNHLY and CDR2 FYNNEI. The CDR3 is 13 residues long. The CDR3 spells CASSAGPTEKLFF. The CDR3 DNA sequence: TGTGCCAGCAGCGCCGGGCCCACTGAAAAACTGTTTTTT. The full variable domain, its missing parts supplied by reference TRBV2 and TRBJ1-4, is EPEVTQTPSHQVTQMGQEVILRCVPISNHLYFYWYRQILGQKVEFLVSFYNNEISEKSEIFDDQFSVERPDGSNFTLKIRSTKLEDSAMYFCASSAGPTEKLFFGSGTQLSVL.

This clonotype was picked up many times. The chain recombines TRBV2 with TRBJ2-7; no clear D. CDR1 is SNHLY, CDR2 FYNNEI, per germline. V lost 4 bases, J lost 6 bases, and 10 bases lay in between. The CDR3 has 12 amino acids. CDR3 in DNA: TGTGCCAGCAGTGCCCCCCCTTCCGAGCAGTACTTC. This codes for CASSAPPSEQYF.

This clonotype was seen at least ten times. The J gene is TRBJ1-6, the V gene TRBV7-2; tentative D call: TRBD1 (6 bases). V lost 7 bases and J 3 bases, leaving 13 bases between the germline ends. The CDR3 contains 15 residues. Per germline, CDR1 SGHTA and CDR2 FQGNSA. The CDR3 here is CASNQGGFYNSPLHF. CDR3 in DNA: TGTGCCAGCAACCAAGGGGGGTTCTATAATTCACCCCTCCACTTT.

This clonotype appeared many times. The chain combines TRBV20-1 with TRBJ2-3; TRBD2 matches 13 bases. V dropped 5 bases and J dropped 4; count of bases not matched to a gene: 9. The CDR3 consists of 16 residues. From germline, CDR1 is DFQATT and CDR2 SNEGSKA (reference sequence). CDR3 bases: TGCAGTGCTCAACCGGGGACTAGCGGGGATGCAGATACGCAGTATTTT. Its protein product is CSAQPGTSGDADTQYF.

This clonotype occurred many times. The V and J genes are TRBV9 and TRBJ2-1; D is undetermined. Germline assignment: CDR1 SGDLS and CDR2 YYNGEE. The CDR3 sequence is 15 residues long. Trimming took off 1 base at V and 2 bases at J, with 10 bases between the two ends. CDR3 in amino acids: CASSVRAEPYNEQFF. For the CDR3, the DNA is TGTGCCAGCAGCGTAAGGGCGGAACCCTACAATGAGCAGTTCTTC.

This clonotype came up many times. J is TRBJ2-3 and V is TRBV4-3; D gene uncertain. Germline V gene lookup returns CDR1 LGHNA and CDR2 YSLEER. Trimming took 4 bases from V and 7 from J, leaving 12 bases between them. The length of the CDR3 is 13 residues. This CDR3 is CASSLNSFNTQYF. CDR3 DNA sequence: TGCGCCAGCAGCCTAAACTCCTTTAATACGCAGTATTTT.

This clonotype occurred many times. The rearrangement links TRBV24-1 to TRBJ2-3; the match to TRBD2 covers 7 bases. Germline-derived CDR1 and CDR2 are KGHDR and SFDVKD. The CDR3 consists of 19 residues. The junction had 17 bases not matched to a gene; V was cut back by 3 bases and J by 3 bases. CDR3 in amino acids: CATSDPGGGRGFRTDTQYF. DNA for the CDR3: TGTGCCACCAGTGATCCCGGCGGCGGGAGAGGCTTCCGGACAGATACGCAGTATTTT.

Ten or more counts support this clonotype. The chain links TRBV7-2 to TRBJ1-1; the D is unclear. The length of the CDR3 is 13 residues. Trimming left V 4 bases short and J 3 bases short, with 9 bases between. CDR1 SGHTA and CDR2 FQGNSA come from the germline V gene. CDR3 loop: CASSSHYYTEAFF. The CDR3 DNA reads TGTGCCAGCAGCTCCCACTACTACACTGAAGCTTTCTTT.

At least ten counts were recorded for this clonotype. The chain links TRBV20-1 to TRBJ2-1; 11 bases agree with TRBD2. The CDR3 spans 15 residues. Germline assignment: CDR1 DFQATT and CDR2 SNEGSKA (reference sequence). V lost 5 bases, J lost 3 bases, and 6 bases stayed unmatched. DNA for the CDR3: TGCAGTGCTGCCGGGACTAGCGGAAACTACAATGAGCAGTTCTTC. It yields the protein CSAAGTSGNYNEQFF.

Ten or more counts support this clonotype. The rearrangement uses TRBV25-1 and TRBJ1-1, with D unresolved. V was pared by 6 bases and J by 6 bases, with 17 bases between. The CDR3 length is 14 residues. The germline V gene encodes CDR1 MGHDK and CDR2 SYGVNS. CDR3 sequence reads: CASRRTLLGAEAFF. In nucleotides, the CDR3 is TGTGCCAGCAGAAGGACTCTTTTGGGCGCTGAAGCTTTCTTT.

This clonotype was recorded at least ten times. This chain connects TRBV5-5 to TRBJ2-5; no firm D call. V lost 3 bases to trimming and J lost 2 bases, with 14 bases between them. The CDR3 totals 15 residues. The germline V gene encodes CDR1 SGHKS and CDR2 YYEKEE (reference sequence). The CDR3 loop is CASSYRLSAQETQYF. CDR3 coding DNA: TGTGCCAGCAGCTACCGTTTGTCAGCACAAGAGACCCAGTACTTC.

The table lists this clonotype with many counts. The chain recombines TRBV7-8 with TRBJ1-1; a possible D gene is TRBD1 (5 bases). This CDR3 comprises 16 residues. Looked up from germline, CDR1 is SGHVS and CDR2 is FQNEAQ. V shed 5 bases and J shed 3 bases, with 19 bases lying between them. This chain's CDR3 is CASSLNADTSYTEAFF. In DNA form, the CDR3 reads TGTGCCAGCAGCCTAAACGCGGACACTTCTTACACTGAAGCTTTCTTT.

This clonotype occurred many times. The CDR3 region is CASSQAGEKLFF. CDR3 DNA: TGTGCCAGCAGCCAAGCCGGTGAAAAACTGTTTTTT. The chain employs TRBV3-1 and TRBJ1-4; D not resolved. This CDR3 spans 12 amino acids. Germline loops: CDR1 LGHDT, CDR2 YNNKEL (reference sequence). V dropped 1 base and J dropped 7 bases, with 4 bases sitting between them.

The chain carries TRBV9 and TRBJ2-1; TRBD1 is a possible D gene (5 bases). Between the trimmed V and J ends, which lost 7 bases and 6 bases, there was a span of 14 bases. This CDR3 is 13 amino acids long. The germline V gene has CDR1 SGDLS and CDR2 YYNGEE. Written as DNA, the CDR3 is TGTGCCAGCGCTCAGGGCTGGGGCAATGAGCAGTTCTTC. Protein sequence: CASAQGWGNEQFF.

This clonotype appeared many times. The V gene is TRBV14, the J gene TRBJ1-1; D might be TRBD1 (5 bases). V shed 7 bases and J shed 0 bases, with 9 bases lying between them. Per the germline V gene, CDR1 is SGHDN and CDR2 is FVKESK. The CDR3 loop spans 13 amino acids. For the CDR3, the DNA is TGTGCCAGCACCCGAGGGGTGAACACTGAAGCTTTCTTT. It specifies CASTRGVNTEAFF.

This clonotype was observed at least ten times. The chain carries TRBV30 and TRBJ1-2, with TRBD1 as a possible D gene (6 bases). From germline, CDR1 is GTSNPN and CDR2 SVGIG (reference sequence). Deletions cut 0 bases from V and 2 bases from J, with 10 bases between. The CDR3 is 14 residues long. CDR3 sequence (DNA): TGTGCCTGGAGTGTCTGGGGGGGCAACTATGGCTACACCTTC. This encodes CAWSVWGGNYGYTF.

This clonotype has ten or more counts. DNA of the CDR3: TGCAGCGTTGGAGTTGCAAGAGCTTTCTTT. The encoded protein is CSVGVARAFF. The rearrangement joins TRBV29-1 to TRBJ1-1; D unclear. Germline V gene sequence: CDR1 SQVTM, CDR2 ANQGSEA. This CDR3 comprises 10 residues. V lost 4 bases and J 10 bases, leaving 10 bases between the germline ends.

This clonotype was recorded a few times. The chain uses TRBV19 and TRBJ1-1, with no clear D. The CDR3 totals 12 residues. V was cut by 3 bases and J by 1 base, with 3 bases left in between. Per germline, CDR1 LNHDA and CDR2 SQIVND (reference sequence). The CDR3 here is CASSIGNTEAFF. Here the CDR3 DNA reads TGTGCCAGTAGTATTGGGAACACTGAAGCTTTCTTT.

This clonotype occurred many times. V is TRBV6-1 and J is TRBJ2-1, with D tentatively TRBD1 or TRBD2 (5 bases each). From germline, CDR1 is MNHNS and CDR2 SASEGT. Trimming removed 0 bases from V and 10 bases from J, with 13 bases in between. This CDR3 is built from 14 residues. The CDR3 coding sequence is TGTGCCAGCAGTGAAGCGAGGGGTGGGTCCGAGCAGTTCTTC. Its protein is CASSEARGGSEQFF.

J is TRBJ1-2 and V is TRBV14; D is unclear. The V end lost 4 bases, the J end lost 0 bases, and 12 bases lay between the germline ends. The CDR3 loop spans 15 amino acids. Germline V gene data show CDR1 as SGHDN and CDR2 as FVKESK. The CDR3 sequence: CASSPAPPPNYGYTF. The CDR3 DNA is TGTGCCAGCAGCCCGGCGCCCCCACCTAACTATGGCTACACCTTC.